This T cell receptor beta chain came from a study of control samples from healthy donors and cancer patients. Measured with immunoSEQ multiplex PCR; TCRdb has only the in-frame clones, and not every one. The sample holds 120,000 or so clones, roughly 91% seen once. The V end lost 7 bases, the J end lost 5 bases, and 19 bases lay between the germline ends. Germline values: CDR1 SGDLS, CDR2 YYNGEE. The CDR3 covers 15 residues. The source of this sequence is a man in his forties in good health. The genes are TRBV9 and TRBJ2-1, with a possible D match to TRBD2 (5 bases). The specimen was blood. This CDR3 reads CASALGNWENNEQFF. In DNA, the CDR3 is TGTGCCAGCGCCCTTGGGAACTGGGAGAACAATGAGCAGTTCTTC.